A selection of T cell receptor beta chains follows, all from one sample in a study of read filtering for tumor transcriptome and immune sequencing. TCRdb redid the calling of the reads with MiXCR, one entry per CDR3 protein. The sample contains under 60,000 distinct CDR3 sequences, less than 20% of which appear only once. The specimen sequenced was a population of CD138-negative cells sorted from bone marrow. These receptor sequences come from a donor at least 40 years old with multiple myeloma. CDR3s leave out the opening cysteine and the closing phenylalanine or tryptophan.

v_call	j_call	cdr3_aa
TRBV30	TRBJ1-2	AWRTGPTYGYT
TRBV11-2	TRBJ1-2	ASSPEEDYGYT
TRBV7-9	TRBJ1-4	ASSLNEKLF
TRBV20-1	TRBJ2-3	SAEKAQSSTDAQY
TRBV29-1	TRBJ2-5	SAGLAGRETQY
TRBV6-2/TRBV6-3	TRBJ1-1	ASSLKRNTEAF
TRBV7-9	TRBJ2-1	ASGLFGANEQF
TRBV28	TRBJ2-1	ASSSGHSGRAVYEQF
TRBV12-3/TRBV12-4	TRBJ2-4	ASSLGALILRENIQY
TRBV2	TRBJ2-7	ASSGTAGVGEQY
TRBV12-3/TRBV12-4	TRBJ1-1	ASTGRVNTEAF
TRBV11-2	TRBJ1-2	ASSPGQGNWANYGYT
TRBV20-1	TRBJ1-5	SAAGGGNQPQH
TRBV7-2	TRBJ1-5	ASSFAYDQPQH
TRBV7-9	TRBJ1-5	ASSHGAGQGQPQH
TRBV20-1	TRBJ2-3	SARVGGRAGTDTQY
TRBV14	TRBJ2-2	ASSPRTHTGELF
TRBV20-1	TRBJ2-1	SARGAKGVAFNEQF
TRBV5-1	TRBJ1-1	ASSPKAGGGMAF
TRBV20-1	TRBJ2-1	SNTFTGTGGLNEQF
TRBV20-1	TRBJ2-1	SANGLTHNEQF
TRBV28	TRBJ2-5	ASRLSGKETQY
TRBV29-1	TRBJ2-2	SVEGAGGPAGELF
TRBV20-1	TRBJ1-6	SARDGARTTLAPLH
TRBV12-5	TRBJ2-1	ASGFPLMEQF
TRBV7-9	TRBJ1-1	ASSPPGQGPNTEAF
TRBV20-1	TRBJ2-1	SARDRGGGLYNEQF
TRBV14	TRBJ2-1	ASRPTGRSYNEQF
TRBV12-5	TRBJ1-4	ASGLVSKGEPTNEKLF
TRBV5-1	TRBJ2-3	ASSPGERADTQY
TRBV24-1	TRBJ1-2	ATSESGQIYGYT
TRBV7-9	TRBJ1-1	ASSLDSRGEAF
TRBV11-2	TRBJ2-5	ASSPSTSAGTQY
TRBV2	TRBJ2-1	ASSLSYNEQF
TRBV10-1	TRBJ2-2	ASSIGTGPTGELF
TRBV19	TRBJ2-1	ASSTGPADRSEQF
TRBV29-1	TRBJ1-1	SGTPYQRRTEAF
TRBV7-3	TRBJ1-1	TSREQSGGSAEAF
TRBV7-2	TRBJ2-7	ASSLLAGGPGEQY
TRBV6-5	TRBJ1-1	ASRSGQGTSEVF
TRBV7-9	TRBJ1-1	ASSLTANTEAF
TRBV10-3	TRBJ1-5	AISDGTGEQPQH
TRBV5-1	TRBJ2-1	ASSWTSGNNEQF
TRBV5-5	TRBJ1-1	ASSSGVLGNTEAF
TRBV20-1	TRBJ2-5	SARHRGETQY
TRBV29-1	TRBJ1-1	SGLGQGNTEAF
TRBV15	TRBJ2-2	ATSRDLLGNTGELF
TRBV7-8	TRBJ2-5	ASSFGGNPQETQY
TRBV12-3/TRBV12-4	TRBJ1-2	ASSLGQDGYT
TRBV20-1	TRBJ2-6	SAPHLGGNSGANVLA
TRBV29-1	TRBJ2-3	SSSLGSTDTQY
TRBV14	TRBJ2-7	ASSLDRSCEQY
TRBV11-2	TRBJ1-2	ASSLDRFGLAGYT
TRBV7-8	TRBJ1-1	ASSASGRVTEAF
TRBV4-1	TRBJ1-2	ASSQLGSNYGYT
TRBV6-2/TRBV6-3	TRBJ2-7	ASSGHGGLAGGPLY
TRBV20-1	TRBJ2-5	SASLRAGAGETQY
TRBV2	TRBJ2-7	ASSLSGIGYEQY